Below are 11 T cell receptor beta chains sequenced from a single sample in a study of T-cell memory formation after mild COVID-19. Each CDR3 protein gets one entry after TCRdb re-called the 5' RACE reads with MiXCR. The top ten hold around 48% of the sample, which has some 15,000 distinct CDR3 sequences, about 20% seen once. Sequencing used PBMCs or a T cell subset sorted from them (not recorded which). The receptor set was obtained from an adult woman who had mild COVID-19 (a few samples of this study predate the infection). Cell type and time point are not known.

This clonotype came up many times. The V call is TRBV5-1, the J call TRBJ2-1, with TRBD2 matching 10 bases. This CDR3 has 14 amino acids. V gave up 3 bases and J gave up 10 bases; unmatched junction bases: 7. Germline-derived CDR1 and CDR2 are SGHRS and YFSETQ. CDR3 DNA sequence: TGCGCCAGCAGCTCCCGGACTAGCGGTCCGGAGCAGTTCTTC. Its translation is CASSSRTSGPEQFF. Combining the CDR3 with reference TRBV5-1 and TRBJ2-1 gives the whole variable domain KAGVTQTPRYLIKTRGQQVTLSCSPISGHRSVSWYQQTPGQGLQFLFEYFSETQRNKGNFPGRFSGRQFSNSRSEMNVSTLELGDSALYLCASSSRTSGPEQFFGPGTRLTVL.

This clonotype was seen ten or more times. J is TRBJ1-2 and V is TRBV5-6; TRBD1 matches at 8 bases. The J segment lost 7 bases and the V segment lost 4 bases, leaving 9 bases of the junction unmatched. This CDR3 contains 14 residues. Germline V gives CDR1 SGHDT, CDR2 YYEEEE. The CDR3 DNA is TGTGCCAGCAGCCGACCCGACAGGGGCAGTGGCTACACCTTC. Translated, it gives CASSRPDRGSGYTF.

This clonotype occurred a few times. The rearrangement uses TRBV7-9 and TRBJ1-1; 9 nucleotides match TRBD1. The CDR3 loop spans 16 amino acids. Germline V CDR1 and CDR2: SEHNR, FQNEAQ (reference sequence). With V trimmed by 5 bases and J by 5 bases, 12 bases remained unmatched. The DNA for the CDR3 is TGTGCCAGCAGCGGATACACGAACAGGGGGCGTACTGAAGCTTTCTTT. Its protein is CASSGYTNRGRTEAFF.

This clonotype was counted ten times or more. The V and J genes are TRBV27 and TRBJ2-6; D may be TRBD2 (5 bases). The CDR3 is 14 amino acids. Trimming removed 8 bases at V and 0 bases at J, with 8 bases between. In germline, CDR1 is MNHEY, CDR2 SMNVEV (reference sequence). The CDR3 region is CASSAGSGANVLTF. CDR3 nucleotides: TGTGCCAGCTCCGCGGGCTCTGGGGCCAACGTCCTGACTTTC.

This clonotype occurred many times. The CDR3 DNA reads TGTGCCAGCAGCTTACGCCGGGGGCTTGGAAACACCATATATTTT. Its translation is CASSLRRGLGNTIYF. The chain is built from TRBV7-2 and TRBJ1-3, with D perhaps TRBD1 (6 bases). The germline V gene encodes CDR1 SGHTA and CDR2 FQGNSA. V lost 2 bases and J lost 3, with 11 bases in between. CDR3 length: 15 amino acids.

This clonotype was observed at least ten times. Compared with germline, one end of the junction differs, possibly owing to a read error. The chain has TRBV7-2 and TRBJ2-5; 10 bases agree with TRBD2. The germline V gene has CDR1 SGHTA and CDR2 FQGNSA. The CDR3 contains 12 residues. CDR3 nucleotide sequence: TGTGCCAGCAGCTTTGAGCGGGAGGGCCTGCACTTC. This encodes CASSFEREGLHF.

The chain uses TRBV7-8 and TRBJ2-2; D uncertain. Germline lookup yields CDR1 SGHVS and CDR2 FQNEAQ. This CDR3 spans 14 amino acids. The V gene lost 5 bases and the J gene lost 0 bases, with 7 bases spanning the gap. In DNA form, the CDR3 reads TGTGCCAGCAGCGCAGTCGCGAACACCGGGGAGCTGTTTTTT. It translates to CASSAVANTGELFF.

The rearrangement links TRBV12-3 or TRBV12-4 to TRBJ2-7; the D gene is possibly TRBD2 (6 bases). The ends were cut back, 3 bases at V and 7 bases at J, with 13 bases in the middle. This CDR3 contains 13 residues. CDR3 protein: CASSFRRGDEQYF. The DNA of the CDR3 is TGTGCCAGCAGTTTCCGGCGGGGAGATGAGCAGTACTTC.

The J gene is TRBJ2-3, the V gene TRBV7-2; no clear D. The germline V gene encodes CDR1 SGHTA and CDR2 FQGNSA. The V end was cut by 5 bases, the J end by 2 bases, with 20 bases between. The CDR3 has 17 amino acids. The CDR3 loop reads CASSLGVLRSFTDTQYF. CDR3 nucleotides: TGTGCCAGCAGCCTGGGTGTCTTGCGGTCATTCACAGATACGCAGTATTTT.

In its sample, this clonotype was seen many times. The chain combines TRBV4-2 with TRBJ2-1, with TRBD2 matching over 8 bases. V shed 0 bases and J 8 bases; nucleotides not matched to a gene: 12. Germline CDR1 is LGHNA and CDR2 is YNFKEQ. CDR3 length equals 17 residues. In DNA, the CDR3 is TGTGCCAGCAGCCAAGATGAGATGGCGGGAGGTAGCTATGAGCAGTTCTTC. It encodes CASSQDEMAGGSYEQFF.

This clonotype was detected ten times or more. The gene calls are TRBV7-3 and TRBJ2-3, with D possibly TRBD1 on 6 matching bases. The V gene's germline CDR1 is SGHTA and CDR2 FQGTGA. The CDR3 consists of 15 residues. V was clipped by 1 base and J by 5 bases, with 13 bases between them. This CDR3 reads CASSLRDKILDTQYF. Written as DNA, the CDR3 is TGTGCCAGCAGCTTAAGGGACAAGATCTTAGATACGCAGTATTTT. The entire variable domain, with the rest obtained from reference TRBV7-3 and TRBJ2-3, is as follows: GAGVSQTPSNKVTEKGKYVELRCDPISGHTALYWYRQSLGQGPEFLIYFQGTGAADDSGLPNDRFFAVRPEGSVSTLKIQRTERGDSAVYLCASSLRDKILDTQYFGPGTRLTVL.